The rows below give T cell receptor beta chains drawn from one sample of a study of blood T cell repertoires in COVID-19. Some clones are missing from TCRdb's copy, which holds only in-frame ones; the method was immunoSEQ multiplex PCR. The table records 250,000 to 350,000 clones, roughly 85% of them present only once. The source material was peripheral blood. These receptors all come from a woman aged 30 to 39 with active or convalescent COVID-19. Both conserved end residues are part of each CDR3. Each record gives: CDR3 DNA, CDR3 protein, V gene, J gene, clone size, D gene. D genes are given only for firm matches. Only part of the rows carry a size: once, few, many, or a class if the clone is expanded.

TGTGCCAGCAGCCCATGGACAGCGAACACCGGGGAGCTGTTTTTT,CASSPWTANTGELFF,TRBV7-9,TRBJ2-2,-,-
TGTGCCTGGAGTGAAAAAGGGGCCCAGTACTTC,CAWSEKGAQYF,TRBV30,TRBJ2-5,-,-
TGTGCCAGCAGCTTAGCGTGGGGTACTCGCGGGGGGGCGGCGGAGACCCAGTACTTC,CASSLAWGTRGGAAETQYF,TRBV7-6,TRBJ2-5,-,TRBD2
TGTGCCAGTCGAGTGAGAGGGTCCGGCACAGATACGCAGTATTTT,CASRVRGSGTDTQYF,TRBV19,TRBJ2-3,-,-
TGTGCCAGCAGCGCGGGACAGTGGTCCTACGAGCAGTACTTC,CASSAGQWSYEQYF,TRBV7-2,TRBJ2-7,few,-
TGCGCCAGCAGCAGGACCAGACAGGGAGAGGACATTCAGTACTTC,CASSRTRQGEDIQYF,TRBV5-1,TRBJ2-4,-,TRBD1
TGTGCCAGCAGCCAAGTCCGGGCAACTAATGAAAAACTGTTTTTT,CASSQVRATNEKLFF,TRBV14,TRBJ1-4,-,-
TGTGCCAGCAGCGCAAGGGACAGGGGCGGCTACACCTTC,CASSARDRGGYTF,TRBV9,TRBJ1-2,-,TRBD1
TGTGCCAGCAGTTCGCCAACCGGGAGTAGGAATGGCTACACCTTC,CASSSPTGSRNGYTF,TRBV6-2/TRBV6-3,TRBJ1-2,-,-
TGTGCCAGCAGTTTTGGACAGATAAATCAGCCCCAGCATTTT,CASSFGQINQPQHF,TRBV28,TRBJ1-5,-,-
TGTGCCAGCAGTTCGAGGGACAGGGGGCGGACTGAAGCTTTCTTT,CASSSRDRGRTEAFF,TRBV6-2/TRBV6-3,TRBJ1-1,-,TRBD1
TGTGCCAGCAGGCCCCTAGCGTCAGATACGCAGTATTTT,CASRPLASDTQYF,TRBV6-5,TRBJ2-3,-,-
TGTGCCAGCAGCCCCGAGCCGGGGAGAATGAGACAGCCCCAGCATTTT,CASSPEPGRMRQPQHF,TRBV5-8,TRBJ1-5,-,-
TGTGCCAGCAGCTTAGACGGGACAGGGGAAACTGAAGCTTTCTTT,CASSLDGTGETEAFF,TRBV11-3,TRBJ1-1,-,TRBD1
TGTGCCAGCAGTGGAAGGACAGGATACAATCAGCCCCAGCATTTT,CASSGRTGYNQPQHF,TRBV28,TRBJ1-5,-,TRBD1
TGTGCCAGCAGCCAAGATTGGCGGGGGGGCAACACAGATACGCAGTATTTT,CASSQDWRGGNTDTQYF,TRBV3-1/TRBV3-2,TRBJ2-3,-,TRBD2
TGTGCCAGCAGTGACTCCGGGACAGGGGCATTTAACTATGGCTACACCTTC,CASSDSGTGAFNYGYTF,TRBV2,TRBJ1-2,once,TRBD1
TGTGCCAGCAGCTTAGGAACGGGTGACACCGGGGAGCTGTTTTTT,CASSLGTGDTGELFF,TRBV11-3,TRBJ2-2,-,-
TGTGCCAGCAGCTTGGTCGGGGATGGCTACACCTTC,CASSLVGDGYTF,TRBV5-4,TRBJ1-2,-,-
TGTGCCAGCAGCTCGCCTAGCGGGGGAAACATTCAGTACTTC,CASSSPSGGNIQYF,TRBV7-8,TRBJ2-4,-,TRBD2
TGTGCCAGCAGAGGGGACAGGTACTACGAGCAGTACTTC,CASRGDRYYEQYF,TRBV6-5,TRBJ2-7,-,TRBD1
TGTGCCAGCACAACTAGCGGGGGGGCCTTGGAGCAGTTCTTC,CASTTSGGALEQFF,TRBV27,TRBJ2-1,once,TRBD2
TGTGCCAGCAGCTTCCGGTACGAGCAGTACTTC,CASSFRYEQYF,TRBV5-8,TRBJ2-7,-,-
TGTGCCAGCAGCTTATCGTGGGGGCAAAGCACAGATACGCAGTATTTT,CASSLSWGQSTDTQYF,TRBV7-8,TRBJ2-3,-,-